This TCR beta chain originates from a study of sequential checkpoint blockade in melanoma. Produced via immunoSEQ multiplex PCR; TCRdb's table is partial and in-frame only. Among about 14,000 clones listed, more than 75% were seen once. Treatment specified: randomized to nivolumab then ipilimumab (arm A) or the reverse (arm B). DNA-damaging chemotherapy had not been given to any patient beforehand. This TCR was recovered from a human donor with melanoma. This material consisted of CD8+ T cells sorted from blood (inferred from file names), taken from a patient given nivolumab and ipilimumab in sequence.

CDR3 nucleotides: TGTGCAAGTCCCAATGGCAGGGGCCAGGGGAGTACTGAAGCTTTCTTT. Its protein is CASPNGRGQGSTEAFF. The chain links TRBV12-2 to TRBJ1-1; the table's D gene call, TRBD1, was not cross checked with the DNA. TRBV12-2 is a recognized pseudogene. CDR3 length equals 16 residues.